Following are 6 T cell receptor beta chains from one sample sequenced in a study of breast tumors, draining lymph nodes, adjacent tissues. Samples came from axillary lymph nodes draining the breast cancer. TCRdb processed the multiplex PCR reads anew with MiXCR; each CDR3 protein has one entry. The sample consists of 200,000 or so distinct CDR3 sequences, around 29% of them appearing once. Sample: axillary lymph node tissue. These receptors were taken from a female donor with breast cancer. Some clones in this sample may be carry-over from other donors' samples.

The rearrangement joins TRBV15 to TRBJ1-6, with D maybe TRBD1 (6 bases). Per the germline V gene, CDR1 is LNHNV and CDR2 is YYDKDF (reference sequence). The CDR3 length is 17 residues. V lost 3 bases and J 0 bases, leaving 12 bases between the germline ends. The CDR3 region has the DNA TGTGCCACCAGCAGGACAGGATCTAGCTCCTATAATTCACCCCTCCACTTT. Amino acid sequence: CATSRTGSSSYNSPLHF.

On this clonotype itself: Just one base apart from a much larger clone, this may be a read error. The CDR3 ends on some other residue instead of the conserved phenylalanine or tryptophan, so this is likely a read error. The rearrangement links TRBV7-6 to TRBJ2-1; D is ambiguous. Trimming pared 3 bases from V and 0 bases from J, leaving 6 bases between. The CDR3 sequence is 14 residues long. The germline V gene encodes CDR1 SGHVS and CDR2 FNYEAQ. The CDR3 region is CASSLRSSYNEQFL. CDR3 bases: TGTGCCAGCAGCTTGAGAAGCTCCTACAATGAGCAGTTCCTC.

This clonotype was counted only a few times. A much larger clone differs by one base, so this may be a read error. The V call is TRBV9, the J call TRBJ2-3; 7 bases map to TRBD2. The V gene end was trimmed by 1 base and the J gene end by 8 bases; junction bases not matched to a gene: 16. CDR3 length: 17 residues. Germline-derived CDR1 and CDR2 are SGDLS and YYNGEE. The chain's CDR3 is CASSVSPGTTVGATQYF. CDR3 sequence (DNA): TGTGCCAGCAGCGTAAGCCCCGGGACTACTGTGGGAGCTACGCAGTATTTT.

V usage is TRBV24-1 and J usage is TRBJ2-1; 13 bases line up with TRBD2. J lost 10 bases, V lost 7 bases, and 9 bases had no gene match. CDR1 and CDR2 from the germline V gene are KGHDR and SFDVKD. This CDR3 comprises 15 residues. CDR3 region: CATRTSGGPRGEQFF. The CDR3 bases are TGTGCCACCAGGACTAGCGGGGGGCCCCGCGGAGAGCAGTTCTTC.

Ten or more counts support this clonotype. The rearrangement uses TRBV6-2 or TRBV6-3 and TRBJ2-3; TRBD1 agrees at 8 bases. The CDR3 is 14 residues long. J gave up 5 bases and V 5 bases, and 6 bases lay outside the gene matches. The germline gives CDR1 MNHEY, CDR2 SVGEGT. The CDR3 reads CASSQTGAIDTQYF. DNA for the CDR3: TGTGCCAGCAGTCAGACAGGGGCTATAGATACGCAGTATTTT.

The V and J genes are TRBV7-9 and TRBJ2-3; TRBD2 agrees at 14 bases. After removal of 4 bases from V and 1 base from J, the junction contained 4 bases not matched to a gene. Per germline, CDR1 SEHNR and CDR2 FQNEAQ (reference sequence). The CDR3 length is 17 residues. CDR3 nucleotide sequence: TGTGCCAGCAGCTCCGGGACTAGCGGGGGAGGCACAGATACGCAGTATTTT. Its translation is CASSSGTSGGGTDTQYF.